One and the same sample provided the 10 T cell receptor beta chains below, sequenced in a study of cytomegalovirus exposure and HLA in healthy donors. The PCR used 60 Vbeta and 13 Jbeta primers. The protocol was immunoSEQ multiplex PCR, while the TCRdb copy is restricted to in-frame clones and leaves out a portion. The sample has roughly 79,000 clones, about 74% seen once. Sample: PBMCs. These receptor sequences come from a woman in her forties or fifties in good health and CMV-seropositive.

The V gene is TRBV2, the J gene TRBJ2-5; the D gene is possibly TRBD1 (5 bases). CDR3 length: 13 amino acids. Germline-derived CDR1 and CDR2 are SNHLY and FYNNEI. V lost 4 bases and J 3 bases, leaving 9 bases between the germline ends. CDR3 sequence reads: CASSAPREETQYF. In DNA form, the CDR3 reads TGTGCCAGCAGTGCGCCCAGGGAAGAGACCCAGTACTTC.

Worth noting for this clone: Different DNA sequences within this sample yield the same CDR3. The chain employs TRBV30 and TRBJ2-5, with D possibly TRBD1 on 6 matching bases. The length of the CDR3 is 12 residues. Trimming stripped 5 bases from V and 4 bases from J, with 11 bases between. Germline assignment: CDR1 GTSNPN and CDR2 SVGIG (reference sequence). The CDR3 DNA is TGTGCCTGGCGGCGGACAGCAGAGACCCAGTACTTC. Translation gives CAWRRTAETQYF. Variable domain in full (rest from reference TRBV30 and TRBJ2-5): SQTIHQWPATLVQPVGSPLSLECTVEGTSNPNLYWYRQAAGRGLQLLFYSVGIGQISSEVPQNLSASRPQDRQFILSSKKLLLSDSGFYLCAWRRTAETQYFGPGTRLLVL.

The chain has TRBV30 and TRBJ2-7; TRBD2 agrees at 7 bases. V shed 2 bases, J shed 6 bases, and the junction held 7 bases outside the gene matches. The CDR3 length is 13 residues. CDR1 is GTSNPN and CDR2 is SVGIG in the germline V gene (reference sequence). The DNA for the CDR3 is TGTGCCTGGAGTAACAGCGGGATGGGCGAGCAGTACTTC. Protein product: CAWSNSGMGEQYF. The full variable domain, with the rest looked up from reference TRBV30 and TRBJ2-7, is SQTIHQWPATLVQPVGSPLSLECTVEGTSNPNLYWYRQAAGRGLQLLFYSVGIGQISSEVPQNLSASRPQDRQFILSSKKLLLSDSGFYLCAWSNSGMGEQYFGPGTRLTVT.

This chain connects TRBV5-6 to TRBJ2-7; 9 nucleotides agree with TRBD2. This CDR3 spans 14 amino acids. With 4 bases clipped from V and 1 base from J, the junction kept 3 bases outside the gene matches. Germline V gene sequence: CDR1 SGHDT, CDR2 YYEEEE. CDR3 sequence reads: CASSDSGRSYEQYF. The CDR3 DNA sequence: TGTGCCAGCAGCGATAGCGGGAGATCCTACGAGCAGTACTTC. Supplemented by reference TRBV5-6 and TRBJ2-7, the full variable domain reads DAGVTQSPTHLIKTRGQQVTLRCSPKSGHDTVSWYQQALGQGPQFIFQYYEEEERQRGNFPDRFSGHQFPNYSSELNVNALLLGDSALYLCASSDSGRSYEQYFGPGTRLTVT.

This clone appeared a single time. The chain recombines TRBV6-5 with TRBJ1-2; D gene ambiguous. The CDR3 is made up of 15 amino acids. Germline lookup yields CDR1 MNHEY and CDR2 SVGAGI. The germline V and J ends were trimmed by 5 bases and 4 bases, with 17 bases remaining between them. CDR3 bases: TGTGCCAGCAGTGCCACGACTGTTGACCGCTATGGCTACACCTTC. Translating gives CASSATTVDRYGYTF.

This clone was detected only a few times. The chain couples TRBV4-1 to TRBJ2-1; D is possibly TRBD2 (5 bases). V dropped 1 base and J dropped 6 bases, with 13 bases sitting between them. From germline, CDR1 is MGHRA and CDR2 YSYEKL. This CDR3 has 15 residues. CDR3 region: CASSQGNSRGNEQFF. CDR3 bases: TGCGCCAGCAGCCAAGGGAATAGCCGGGGCAATGAGCAGTTCTTC.

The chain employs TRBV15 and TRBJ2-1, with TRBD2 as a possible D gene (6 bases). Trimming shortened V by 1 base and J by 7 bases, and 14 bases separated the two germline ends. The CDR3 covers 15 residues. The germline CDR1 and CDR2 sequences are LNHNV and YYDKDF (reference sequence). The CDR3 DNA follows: TGTGCCACCAGCAGAGGTGGGCTAGCGAGTAATGAGCAGTTCTTC. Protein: CATSRGGLASNEQFF.

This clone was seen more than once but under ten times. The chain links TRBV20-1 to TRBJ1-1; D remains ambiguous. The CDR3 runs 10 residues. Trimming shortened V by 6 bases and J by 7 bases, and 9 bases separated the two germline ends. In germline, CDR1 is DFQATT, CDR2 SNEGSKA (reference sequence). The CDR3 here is CSAAQVEAFF. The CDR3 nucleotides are TGCAGTGCGGCCCAGGTTGAAGCTTTCTTT.

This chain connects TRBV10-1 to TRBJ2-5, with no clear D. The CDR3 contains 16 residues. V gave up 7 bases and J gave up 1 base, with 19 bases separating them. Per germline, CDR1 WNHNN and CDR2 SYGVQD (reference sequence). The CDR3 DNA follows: TGCGCCAGCAAGGTTTCTTGGCGGATTCCCCAAGAGACCCAGTACTTC. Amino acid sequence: CASKVSWRIPQETQYF.

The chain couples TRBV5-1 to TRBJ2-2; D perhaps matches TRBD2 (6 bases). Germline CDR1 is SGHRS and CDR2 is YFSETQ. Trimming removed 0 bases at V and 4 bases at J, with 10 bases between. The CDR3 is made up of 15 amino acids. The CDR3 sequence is CASSLVEGGTGELFF. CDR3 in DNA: TGCGCCAGCAGCTTGGTGGAGGGCGGCACCGGGGAGCTGTTTTTT.